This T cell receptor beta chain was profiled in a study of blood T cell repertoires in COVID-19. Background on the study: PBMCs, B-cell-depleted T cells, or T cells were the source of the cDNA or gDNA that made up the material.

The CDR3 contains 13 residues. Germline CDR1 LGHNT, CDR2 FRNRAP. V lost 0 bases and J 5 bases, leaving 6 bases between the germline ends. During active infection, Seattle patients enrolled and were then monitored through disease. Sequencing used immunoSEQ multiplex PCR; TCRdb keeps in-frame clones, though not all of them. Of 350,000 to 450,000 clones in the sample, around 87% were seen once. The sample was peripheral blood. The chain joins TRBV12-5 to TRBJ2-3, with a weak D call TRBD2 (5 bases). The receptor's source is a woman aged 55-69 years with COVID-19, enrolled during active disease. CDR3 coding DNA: TGTGCTAGTGGTTTGGTACGGGGAGATACGCAGTATTTT. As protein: CASGLVRGDTQYF. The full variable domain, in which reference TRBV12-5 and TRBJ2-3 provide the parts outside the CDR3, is DARVTQTPRHKVTEMGQEVTMRCQPILGHNTVFWYRQTMMQGLELLAYFRNRAPLDDSGMPKDRFSAEMPDATLATLKIQPSEPRDSAVYFCASGLVRGDTQYFGPGTRLTVL.